The 18 T cell receptor beta chains presented below share a single source sample, sequenced in a study of CD8 T cells in ankylosing spondylitis. TCRdb reanalysed the 5' RACE reads using MiXCR and keeps one entry per CDR3 protein. The sample consists of almost 250,000 distinct CDR3 sequences, under 35% of them appearing once. Sequencing was carried out using blood, either unsorted or a sorted T cell fraction (not recorded which). These receptors were collected from a male donor with ankylosing spondylitis or in good health (not recorded which).

The chain links TRBV9 to TRBJ1-2, with unresolved D. This CDR3 contains 13 residues. Trimming stripped 4 bases from V and 4 bases from J, with 11 bases between. Germline-derived CDR1 and CDR2 are SGDLS and YYNGEE. The CDR3 here is CASSPQTAYGYTF. The CDR3, as DNA: TGTGCCAGCAGCCCACAGACGGCCTATGGCTACACCTTC.

The sample holds a few counts of this clonotype. The V call is TRBV10-3, the J call TRBJ2-7, with D possibly being TRBD1 (5 bases). Between the trimmed V and J ends, which lost 2 bases and 4 bases, there was a span of 6 bases. This CDR3 is 12 amino acids long. From germline, CDR1 is ENHRY and CDR2 SYGVKD. This chain's CDR3 is CAISENRYEQYF. In nucleotides, the CDR3 is TGTGCCATCAGTGAGAACAGGTACGAGCAGTACTTC.

The chain recombines TRBV7-9 with TRBJ2-5; 11 nucleotides line up with TRBD2. V lost 3 bases, J lost 5 bases, and 5 bases stayed unmatched. Per the germline V gene, CDR1 is SEHNR and CDR2 is FQNEAQ (reference sequence). The CDR3 covers 15 residues. CDR3 in amino acids: CASSFSLAGGETQYF. In DNA, the CDR3 is TGTGCCAGCAGCTTTTCGCTAGCGGGAGGCGAGACCCAGTACTTC.

This clonotype was seen only a few times. The rearrangement joins TRBV9 to TRBJ2-7; no clear D. This CDR3 region has 14 residues. V lost 0 bases to trimming and J lost 0 bases, with 7 bases between them. Germline V lookup: CDR1 SGDLS, CDR2 YYNGEE. The CDR3 loop reads CASSVGPNSYEQYF. CDR3 in DNA: TGTGCCAGCAGCGTAGGCCCTAACTCCTACGAGCAGTACTTC.

The chain links TRBV29-1 to TRBJ2-3; 8 bases are a match to TRBD1. The CDR3 length is 17 residues. CDR1 and CDR2 (germline): SQVTM, ANQGSEA. V was pared by 6 bases and J by 4 bases, with 18 bases of the junction left unmatched. This CDR3 is CSVHEGRTGIYADTQYF. The CDR3 DNA reads TGCAGCGTCCACGAGGGGAGGACAGGGATTTATGCAGATACGCAGTATTTT.

The V gene is TRBV6-6, the J gene TRBJ2-5; 7 positions agree with TRBD1. With 2 bases clipped from V and 5 bases from J, the junction kept 2 bases outside the gene matches. Germline V gene sequence: CDR1 MNHNY, CDR2 SVGAGI (reference sequence). The CDR3 has 13 residues. The DNA for the CDR3 is TGTGCCAGCAGTTACGACAGGGAGGAGACCCAGTACTTC. Its translation is CASSYDREETQYF.

This clonotype was recorded a few times. The chain carries TRBV20-1 and TRBJ2-3; 7 positions agree with TRBD1. Per germline, CDR1 DFQATT and CDR2 SNEGSKA (reference sequence). V lost 0 bases and J lost 2; bases outside the gene matches: 8. This CDR3 has 16 residues. The CDR3 spells CSARDSSGQFTDTQYF. The DNA of the CDR3 is TGCAGTGCTAGAGATTCATCGGGACAGTTCACAGATACGCAGTATTTT.

This clonotype has just a few counts. The CDR3 here is CSASWGQPNTEAFF. As DNA, the CDR3 is TGCAGTGCTAGCTGGGGACAGCCGAACACTGAAGCTTTCTTT. The V gene is TRBV20-1, the J gene TRBJ1-1; 7 nucleotides line up with TRBD1. CDR1 is DFQATT and CDR2 is SNEGSKA in the germline V gene (reference sequence). There are 14 residues in the CDR3. With V trimmed by 3 bases and J by 1 base, 5 bases remained unmatched.

The rearrangement joins TRBV6-1 to TRBJ1-2; D not certain. The V gene's germline CDR1 is MNHNS and CDR2 SASEGT. CDR3 length equals 14 residues. The V end lost 4 bases, the J end lost 2 bases, and 11 bases lay between the germline ends. CDR3 loop: CASSVDGRNYGYTF. The CDR3 DNA reads as TGTGCCAGCAGTGTGGACGGGAGAAACTATGGCTACACCTTC.

The V gene is TRBV28, the J gene TRBJ2-1; TRBD1 might be the D (5 bases). This CDR3 is built from 16 residues. V lost 5 bases to trimming and J lost 0 bases, with 14 bases between them. Germline V gene sequence: CDR1 MDHEN, CDR2 SYDVKM. The CDR3 reads CASSQRQLSSYNEQFF. The CDR3 nucleotides read TGTGCCAGCAGTCAAAGACAGCTGAGCTCCTACAATGAGCAGTTCTTC.

This clonotype was found many times. The chain has TRBV20-1 and TRBJ2-7; 8 bases agree with TRBD1. Germline CDR1 reads DFQATT; CDR2 reads SNEGSKA (reference sequence). The CDR3 has 13 amino acids. The trim removed 6 bases at V and 6 bases at J, leaving 10 bases unmatched. As DNA, the CDR3 is TGCAGTGCCTCGGACAGGGCCCGCCCCGAGCAGTACTTC. Encoded protein: CSASDRARPEQYF.

The CDR3 region is CAINGAGENEQYF. The CDR3 bases are TGTGCCATCAATGGGGCAGGGGAGAACGAGCAGTACTTC. The rearrangement links TRBV10-3 to TRBJ2-7; a weak D match, TRBD1 (6 bases). Germline V CDR1 and CDR2: ENHRY, SYGVKD. The germline V and J ends were trimmed by 7 bases and 5 bases, with 15 bases remaining between them. The CDR3 is 13 residues long.

V gene TRBV7-6 combines with J gene TRBJ2-7; TRBD1 matches at 7 bases. In germline, CDR1 is SGHVS, CDR2 FNYEAQ. V trimming: 3 bases; J trimming: 3 bases; junction bases outside the gene matches: 8. There are 15 residues in the CDR3. The DNA of the CDR3 is TGTGCCAGCAGCTTGAACCGGGACAGCCTCTACGAGCAGTACTTC. Translating it yields CASSLNRDSLYEQYF.

This clonotype was observed many times. The CDR3 spells CASSRDREGSPLHF. Written as DNA, the CDR3 is TGTGCCAGCAGTCGGGACCGAGAGGGTTCACCCCTCCACTTT. The J gene is TRBJ1-6, the V gene TRBV6-1, with D possibly matching TRBD1 (5 bases). V lost 5 bases and J lost 9, with 14 bases in between. CDR3 size: 14 residues. Germline V gene lookup returns CDR1 MNHNS and CDR2 SASEGT.

There are a few counts of this clonotype. This rearrangement joins TRBV20-1 to TRBJ2-7; TRBD2 aligns across 7 bases. V lost 5 bases and J lost 6; bases outside the gene matches: 16. The CDR3 loop spans 15 amino acids. CDR1 is DFQATT and CDR2 is SNEGSKA in the germline V gene (reference sequence). CDR3 region: CSASTGRGVGGEQYF. The CDR3 coding sequence is TGCAGTGCTTCAACCGGCCGGGGGGTGGGGGGCGAGCAGTACTTC.

This chain connects TRBV25-1 to TRBJ2-1, with 10 bases fitting TRBD2. Germline CDR1 MGHDK, CDR2 SYGVNS. The CDR3 is made up of 16 amino acids. Trimming removed 5 bases from V and 4 bases from J; junction bases left unmatched: 8. The CDR3 nucleotides read TGTGCCAGCAGTTTAGGGCTAGCGGGGGTATACAATGAGCAGTTCTTC. Translated, it gives CASSLGLAGVYNEQFF.

V gene TRBV4-1 combines with J gene TRBJ2-3, with 9 bases that match TRBD1. The J segment lost 4 bases and the V segment lost 4 bases, leaving 6 bases of the junction unmatched. Germline loops: CDR1 MGHRA, CDR2 YSYEKL. This CDR3 spans 15 amino acids. The CDR3 DNA follows: TGCGCCAGCAGCCTTGGACAGGGGAGTCCAGATACGCAGTATTTT. Its protein product is CASSLGQGSPDTQYF.

The genes are TRBV11-2 and TRBJ2-1; 7 nucleotides align to TRBD1. CDR1 is SGHAT and CDR2 is FQNNGV in the germline V gene. The V segment lost 5 bases and the J segment 3 bases; nucleotides outside the gene matches: 7. This CDR3 has 15 residues. CDR3 DNA: TGTGCCAGCAGCGCCCGGGACAGCCTCTACAATGAGCAGTTCTTC. The encoded protein is CASSARDSLYNEQFF.